A selection of T cell receptor beta chains follows, all from one sample in a study of T cells expressing NK-cell markers. TCRdb reprocessed the 5' RACE reads and stores each CDR3 protein as one record, lacking DNA. The sample totals roughly 280,000 distinct CDR3 sequences; its top ten clones hold 0.3% to 0.45%. The specimen sequenced was blood T cells: a sorted CD56 or NKG2C T cell subset, CD4+ or CD8+ T cells, or bulk PBMC T cells (not recorded which). All receptors derive from a man aged 18 to 29 in good health. Each CDR3 is given with its conserved first and last residue.

J: TRBJ2-1; V: TRBV14; CDR3: CASSPLTSGAYNEQFF
J: TRBJ2-3; V: TRBV5-6; CDR3: CASSRRDGTDTQYF
J: TRBJ2-1; V: TRBV5-1; CDR3: CASSFGTGNEQFF
J: TRBJ2-1; V: TRBV12-3/TRBV12-4; CDR3: CASSISGNSYNEQFF
J: TRBJ2-7; V: TRBV5-4; CDR3: CASSSETSSYEQYF
J: TRBJ1-4; V: TRBV20-1; CDR3: CSARDPGTGGEKLFF
J: TRBJ2-3; V: TRBV15; CDR3: CATSRGQAASTDTQYF
J: TRBJ1-5; V: TRBV6-5; CDR3: CASRGQSNQPQHF
J: TRBJ2-1; V: TRBV20-1; CDR3: CSAIGLAGGFYNEQFF
J: TRBJ2-7; V: TRBV20-1; CDR3: CSARDGGGSSTHYEQYF